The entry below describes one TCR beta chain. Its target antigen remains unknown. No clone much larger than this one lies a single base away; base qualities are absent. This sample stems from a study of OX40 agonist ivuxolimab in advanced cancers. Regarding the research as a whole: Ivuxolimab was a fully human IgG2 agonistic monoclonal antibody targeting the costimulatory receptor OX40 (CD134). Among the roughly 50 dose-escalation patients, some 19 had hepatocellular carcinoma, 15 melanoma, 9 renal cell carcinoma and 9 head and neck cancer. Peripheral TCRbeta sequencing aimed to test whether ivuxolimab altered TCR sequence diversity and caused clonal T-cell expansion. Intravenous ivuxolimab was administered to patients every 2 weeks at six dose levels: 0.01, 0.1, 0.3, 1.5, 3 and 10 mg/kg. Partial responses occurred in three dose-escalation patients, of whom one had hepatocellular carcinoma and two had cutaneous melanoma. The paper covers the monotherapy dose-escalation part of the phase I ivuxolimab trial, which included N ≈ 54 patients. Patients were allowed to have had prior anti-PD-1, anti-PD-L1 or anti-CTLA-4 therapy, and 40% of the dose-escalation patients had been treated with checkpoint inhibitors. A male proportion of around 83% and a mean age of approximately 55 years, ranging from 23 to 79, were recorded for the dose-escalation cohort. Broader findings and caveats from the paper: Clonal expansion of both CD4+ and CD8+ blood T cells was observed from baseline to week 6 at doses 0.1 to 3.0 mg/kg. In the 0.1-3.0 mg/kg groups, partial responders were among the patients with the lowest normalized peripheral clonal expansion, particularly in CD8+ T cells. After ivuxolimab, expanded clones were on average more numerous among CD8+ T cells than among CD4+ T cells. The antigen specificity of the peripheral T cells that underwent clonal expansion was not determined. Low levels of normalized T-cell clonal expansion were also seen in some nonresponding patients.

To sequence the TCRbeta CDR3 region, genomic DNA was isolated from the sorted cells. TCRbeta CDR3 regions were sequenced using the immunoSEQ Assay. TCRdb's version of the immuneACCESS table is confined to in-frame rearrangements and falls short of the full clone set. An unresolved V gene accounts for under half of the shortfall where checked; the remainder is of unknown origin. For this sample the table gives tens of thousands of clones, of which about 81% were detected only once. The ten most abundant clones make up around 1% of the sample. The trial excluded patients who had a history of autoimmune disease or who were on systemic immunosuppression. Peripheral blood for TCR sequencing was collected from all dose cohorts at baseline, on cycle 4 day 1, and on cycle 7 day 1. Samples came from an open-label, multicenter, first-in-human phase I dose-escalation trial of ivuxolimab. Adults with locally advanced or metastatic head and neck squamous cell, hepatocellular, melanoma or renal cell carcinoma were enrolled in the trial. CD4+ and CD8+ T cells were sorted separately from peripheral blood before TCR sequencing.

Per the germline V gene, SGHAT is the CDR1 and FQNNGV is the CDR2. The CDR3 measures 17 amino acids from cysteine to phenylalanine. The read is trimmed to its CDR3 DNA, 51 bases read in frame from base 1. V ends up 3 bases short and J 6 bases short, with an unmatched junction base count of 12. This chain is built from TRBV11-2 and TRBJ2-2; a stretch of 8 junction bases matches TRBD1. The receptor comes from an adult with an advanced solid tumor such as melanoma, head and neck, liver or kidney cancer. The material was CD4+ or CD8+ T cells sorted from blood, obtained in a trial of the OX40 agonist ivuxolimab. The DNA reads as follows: TGTGCCAGCAGCTTGAGGAGGGACAGGCGTCGAGCCGGGGAGCTGTTTTTT. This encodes CASSLRRDRRRAGELFF. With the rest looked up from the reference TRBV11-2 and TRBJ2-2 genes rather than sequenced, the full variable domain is EAGVAQSPRYKIIEKRQSVAFWCNPISGHATLYWYQQILGQGPKLLIQFQNNGVVDDSQLPKDRFSAERLKGVDSTLKIQPAKLEDSAVYLCASSLRRDRRRAGELFFGEGSRLTVL.